Detailed here is one T cell receptor beta chain. Its target is not known. Each CDR3 protein is one row after TCRdb ran MiXCR on the 5' RACE reads. The table records approximately 50,000 distinct CDR3 sequences, less than 30% of them present only once. General study points: Tumor-infiltrating Treg TCR alpha and beta sequences overlapped most with tumor naive CD4+ T cells, then blood naive.

Treg sorting used a CD4+CD25+CD127-/low gate. Germline loops: CDR1 MNHNS, CDR2 SASEGT. The length of the CDR3 is 16 residues. Trimming took 11 bases from V and 1 from J; bases not matched to a gene: 12. This chain uses TRBV6-1 with TRBJ2-1, with 9 bases that match TRBD2. Input material: tumor-infiltrating Tregs sorted from the breast tumor. The TCR originated in a female donor with breast cancer. CDR3 region: CAARAGGGASYNEQFF. The CDR3 nucleotides are TGTGCCGCACGGGCAGGCGGGGGGGCGTCCTACAATGAGCAGTTCTTC.